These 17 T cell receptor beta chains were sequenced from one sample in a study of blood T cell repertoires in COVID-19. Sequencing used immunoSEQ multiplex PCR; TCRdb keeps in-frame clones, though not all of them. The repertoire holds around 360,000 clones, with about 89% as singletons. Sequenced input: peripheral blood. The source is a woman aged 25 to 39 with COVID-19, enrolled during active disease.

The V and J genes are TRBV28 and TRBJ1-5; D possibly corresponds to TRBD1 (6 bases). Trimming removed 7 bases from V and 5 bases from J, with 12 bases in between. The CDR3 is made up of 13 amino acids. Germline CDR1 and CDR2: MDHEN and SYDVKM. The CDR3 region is CASTLQGYQPQHF. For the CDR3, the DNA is TGTGCCAGCACCCTACAGGGTTATCAGCCCCAGCATTTT.

The DNA for the CDR3 is TGTGCCAGCAGTCCCCCAGGGGGAACTCTCACAGATACGCAGTATTTT. As protein: CASSPPGGTLTDTQYF. The V call is TRBV28, the J call TRBJ2-3, with TRBD1 identical over 7 bases. Germline V gene data show CDR1 as MDHEN and CDR2 as SYDVKM. With V trimmed by 5 bases and J by 2 bases, 10 bases remained unmatched. The CDR3 loop spans 16 amino acids. Together with reference TRBV28 and TRBJ2-3, the CDR3 gives the full variable domain: DVKVTQSSRYLVKRTGEKVFLECVQDMDHENMFWYRQDPGLGLRLIYFSYDVKMKEKGDIPEGYSVSREKKERFSLILESASTNQTSMYLCASSPPGGTLTDTQYFGPGTRLTVL.

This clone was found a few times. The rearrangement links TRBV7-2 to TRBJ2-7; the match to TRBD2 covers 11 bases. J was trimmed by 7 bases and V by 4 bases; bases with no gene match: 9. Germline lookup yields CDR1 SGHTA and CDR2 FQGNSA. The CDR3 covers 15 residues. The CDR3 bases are TGTGCCAGCAGCTCCCTCGCTAGCGGGAGGCGAGAGCAGTACTTC. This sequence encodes CASSSLASGRREQYF.

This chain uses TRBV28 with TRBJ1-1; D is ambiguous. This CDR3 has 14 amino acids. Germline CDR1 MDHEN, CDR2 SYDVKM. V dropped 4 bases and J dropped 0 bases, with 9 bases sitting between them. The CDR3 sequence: CASSSPGLNTEAFF. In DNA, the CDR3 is TGTGCCAGCAGTTCCCCGGGGTTGAACACTGAAGCTTTCTTT.

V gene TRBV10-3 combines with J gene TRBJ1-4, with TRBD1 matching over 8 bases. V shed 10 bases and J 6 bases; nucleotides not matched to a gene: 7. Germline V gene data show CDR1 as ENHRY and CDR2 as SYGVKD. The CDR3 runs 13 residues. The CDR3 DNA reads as TGTGCCACCCAACAGGGGGTCGATGAAAAACTGTTTTTT. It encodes CATQQGVDEKLFF.

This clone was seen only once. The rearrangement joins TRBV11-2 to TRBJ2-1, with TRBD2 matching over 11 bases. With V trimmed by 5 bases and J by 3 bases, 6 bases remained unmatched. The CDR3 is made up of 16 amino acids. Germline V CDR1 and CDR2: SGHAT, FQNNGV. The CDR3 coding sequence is TGTGCCAGCAGCCCGCTAGCGGGGGGCATCTACAATGAGCAGTTCTTC. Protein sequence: CASSPLAGGIYNEQFF.

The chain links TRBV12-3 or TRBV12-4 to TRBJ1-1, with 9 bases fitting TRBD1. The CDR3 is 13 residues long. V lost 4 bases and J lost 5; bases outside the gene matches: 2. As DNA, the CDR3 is TGTGCCAGCAGTTGGACAGGGGTGACTGAAGCTTTCTTT. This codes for CASSWTGVTEAFF.

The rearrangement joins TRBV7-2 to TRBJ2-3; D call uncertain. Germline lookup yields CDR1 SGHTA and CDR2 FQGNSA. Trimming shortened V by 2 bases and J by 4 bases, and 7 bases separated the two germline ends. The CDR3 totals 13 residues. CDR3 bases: TGTGCCAGCAGCTTATCTACGGCAGATACGCAGTATTTT. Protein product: CASSLSTADTQYF.

This CDR3 is CASSSGLAGPRTQYF. The CDR3 DNA follows: TGTGCCAGCAGCTCGGGACTAGCGGGGCCGAGGACCCAGTACTTC. This chain joins TRBV28 and TRBJ2-5; TRBD2 matches 13 bases. The ends lost 6 bases at V and 7 bases at J; junction bases unmatched: 8. This CDR3 spans 15 amino acids. Per the germline V gene, CDR1 is MDHEN and CDR2 is SYDVKM.

The CDR3 bases are TGTGCCATCTCCGGGACAGGGAGAGGTGAAGCTTTCTTT. Translated: CAISGTGRGEAFF. V is TRBV10-3 and J is TRBJ1-1, with 9 positions matching TRBD1. Germline loops: CDR1 ENHRY, CDR2 SYGVKD. CDR3 length: 13 residues. J was trimmed by 7 bases and V by 8 bases; bases with no gene match: 8.

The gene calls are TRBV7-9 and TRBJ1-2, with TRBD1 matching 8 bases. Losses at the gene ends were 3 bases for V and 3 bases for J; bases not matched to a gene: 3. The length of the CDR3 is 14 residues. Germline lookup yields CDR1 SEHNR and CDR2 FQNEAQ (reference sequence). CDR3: CASSFSTGDYGYTF. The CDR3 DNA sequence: TGTGCCAGCAGCTTCTCGACAGGGGACTATGGCTACACCTTC.

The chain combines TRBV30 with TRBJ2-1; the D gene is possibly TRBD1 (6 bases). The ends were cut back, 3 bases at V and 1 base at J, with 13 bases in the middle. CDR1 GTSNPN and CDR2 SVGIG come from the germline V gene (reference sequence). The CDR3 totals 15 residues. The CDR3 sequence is CAWRLQGGSYNEQFF. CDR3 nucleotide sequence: TGTGCCTGGAGGCTACAGGGCGGGTCCTACAATGAGCAGTTCTTC.

The DNA of the CDR3 is TGTGCCAGCAGCCAACGCGGAGGGAGAGGATACAATGAGCAGTTCTTC. Residues: CASSQRGGRGYNEQFF. The chain has TRBV7-6 and TRBJ2-1, with TRBD2 as a possible D gene (6 bases). Germline V gene data show CDR1 as SGHVS and CDR2 as FNYEAQ. Trimming left V 5 bases short and J 4 bases short, with 18 bases between. The CDR3 sequence is 16 residues long.

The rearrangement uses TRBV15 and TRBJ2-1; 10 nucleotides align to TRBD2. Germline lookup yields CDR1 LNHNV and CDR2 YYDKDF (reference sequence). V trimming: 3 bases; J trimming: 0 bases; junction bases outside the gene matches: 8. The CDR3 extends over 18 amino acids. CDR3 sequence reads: CATSREGLARSSYNEQFF. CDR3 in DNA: TGTGCCACCAGCAGGGAGGGACTAGCGAGATCCTCCTACAATGAGCAGTTCTTC.

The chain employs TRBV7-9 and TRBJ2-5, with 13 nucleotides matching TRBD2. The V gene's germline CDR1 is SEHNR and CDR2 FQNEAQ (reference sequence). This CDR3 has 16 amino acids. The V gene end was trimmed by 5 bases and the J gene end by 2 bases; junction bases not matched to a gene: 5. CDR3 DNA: TGTGCCAGCAGCCCCGGACTAGCGGGAGTTCAAGAGACCCAGTACTTC. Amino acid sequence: CASSPGLAGVQETQYF.

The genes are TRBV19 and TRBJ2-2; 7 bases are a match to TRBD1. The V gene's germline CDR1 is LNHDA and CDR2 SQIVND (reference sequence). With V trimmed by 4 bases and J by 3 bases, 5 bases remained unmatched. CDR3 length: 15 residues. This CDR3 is CASSSRDRYTGELFF. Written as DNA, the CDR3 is TGTGCCAGTAGTAGTCGGGACAGATACACCGGGGAGCTGTTTTTT.

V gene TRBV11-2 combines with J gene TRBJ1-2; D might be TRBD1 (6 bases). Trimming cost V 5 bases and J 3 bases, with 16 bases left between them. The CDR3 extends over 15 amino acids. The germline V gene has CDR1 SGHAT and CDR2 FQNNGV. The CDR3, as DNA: TGTGCCAGCAGCCGCCTAGGGGGGGGCCACTATGGCTACACCTTC. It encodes CASSRLGGGHYGYTF.